This T cell receptor (beta chain) is from a study of T cells after yellow fever vaccination. Whole-study findings and limits: Once the booster was given, most primary-vaccination clones reappeared, at 95% to 98% for CD4 and 88% for CD8.

The length of the CDR3 is 14 residues. J gave up 0 bases and V 3 bases, and 5 bases lay outside the gene matches. From germline, CDR1 is DFQATT and CDR2 SNEGSKA (reference sequence). A process of 5'RACE template switching, which added a universal primer site and UMIs, was used to make TCR cDNA. From the 5' RACE reads, TCRdb called clonotypes with MiXCR, one entry per CDR3 protein. The sample includes 500,000 to 650,000 distinct CDR3 sequences, around 12% of them seen just once. This clonotype was found a few times. Antigen specificity is unknown. The sample was PBMCs, taken on the day of the yellow fever booster vaccination. The chain carries TRBV20-1 and TRBJ2-7; 7 nucleotides line up with TRBD1. This clonotype was obtained from a man aged 25-40 years who received the YFV17D yellow fever vaccine. The CDR3, as DNA: TGCAGTGCTAGGAAGGACAGGTACTCCTACGAGCAGTACTTC. Its protein is CSARKDRYSYEQYF.